These T cell receptor beta chains were read from a single sample in a study of blood T cell repertoires in COVID-19. The method was immunoSEQ multiplex PCR; TCRdb's version includes in-frame clones alone and lacks a portion of them. Of roughly 50,000 clones in the sample, around 92% are singletons; the top ten hold about 6%. The sample was peripheral blood. The receptor set was obtained from a man aged 45 to 65 with active COVID-19. CDR3s include the opening cysteine and the closing phenylalanine or tryptophan. D genes are given only for firm matches. Size tells how often a clone was seen (once, few, many) or the class of an expanded clone, and some rows leave it out.

J: TRBJ1-1; size: .; D: TRBD1; V: TRBV18; DNA: TGTGCCAGCTCACCACAGGGGGCGCAAACTGAAGCTTTCTTT; CDR3: CASSPQGAQTEAFF
J: TRBJ2-2; size: .; D: .; V: TRBV3-1/TRBV3-2; DNA: TGTGCCAGCAGCCAACTTCAGGGGCTAGACACCGGGGAGCTGTTTTTT; CDR3: CASSQLQGLDTGELFF
J: TRBJ2-7; size: few; D: TRBD2; V: TRBV7-9; DNA: TGTGCCAGCAGCTTAGGGACTAGCAACGAGCAGTACTTC; CDR3: CASSLGTSNEQYF
J: TRBJ2-7; size: .; D: TRBD2; V: TRBV2; DNA: TGTGCCAGCAATGGGGGGGGAGACTACGAGCAGTACTTC; CDR3: CASNGGGDYEQYF
J: TRBJ1-1; size: .; D: .; V: TRBV9; DNA: TGTGCCAGCAGCCCCTGGGGGGATAGGGTCACTGAAGCTTTCTTT; CDR3: CASSPWGDRVTEAFF
J: TRBJ1-1; size: .; D: .; V: TRBV6-5; DNA: TGTGCCAGCACCAGGACAGCGAACACTGAAGCTTTCTTT; CDR3: CASTRTANTEAFF
J: TRBJ2-7; size: .; D: .; V: TRBV3-1/TRBV3-2; DNA: TGTGCCAGCAGCCAAGATCAGACAGGTGAGCAGTACTTC; CDR3: CASSQDQTGEQYF
J: TRBJ2-1; size: .; D: .; V: TRBV5-1; DNA: TGCGCCAGCAGCTTGGGCGGACGGGGGAGCTCCTACAATGAGCAGTTCTTC; CDR3: CASSLGGRGSSYNEQFF
J: TRBJ2-1; size: .; D: .; V: TRBV7-9; DNA: TGTGCCAGCAGCGGACAGTTCAATGAGCAGTTCTTC; CDR3: CASSGQFNEQFF
J: TRBJ2-1; size: .; D: TRBD2; V: TRBV11-2; DNA: TGTGCCAGCAGCTTAGAAAGCGGGAGGGGTTTCAGAGATGAGCAGTTCTTC; CDR3: CASSLESGRGFRDEQFF
J: TRBJ2-3; size: few; D: TRBD2; V: TRBV4-1; DNA: TGCGCCAGCAGCCAAGATTCAGCCAGCGGGGGGGCTCCGGGAGAGCAGTATTTT; CDR3: CASSQDSASGGAPGEQYF
J: TRBJ2-7; size: .; D: .; V: TRBV6-2/TRBV6-3; DNA: TGTGCCAGCAGTTCCTGGACAACTTACGAGCAGTACTTC; CDR3: CASSSWTTYEQYF
J: TRBJ2-7; size: .; D: TRBD2; V: TRBV5-4; DNA: TGTGCCAGCAGCCCCACTAGCGTCTCCTACGAGCAGTACTTC; CDR3: CASSPTSVSYEQYF
J: TRBJ2-7; size: .; D: TRBD2; V: TRBV9; DNA: TGTGCCAGCAGCGCGGGGGGGCTAGCGGGACCGAGTGAGTACGAGCAGTACTTC; CDR3: CASSAGGLAGPSEYEQYF
J: TRBJ1-3; size: .; D: .; V: TRBV6-5; DNA: TGTGCCAGCAAAGGGGAAGGGTCATCTGGAAACACCATATATTTT; CDR3: CASKGEGSSGNTIYF
J: TRBJ1-1; size: .; D: .; V: TRBV9; DNA: TGTGCCAGCACCCGTCTTCCCACGGTGAACACTGAAGCTTTCTTT; CDR3: CASTRLPTVNTEAFF
J: TRBJ2-1; size: .; D: TRBD2; V: TRBV23-1; DNA: TGCGCCAGCAGTCAATGGGAGCGGGAGGGCCTTAATGAGCAGTTCTTC; CDR3: CASSQWEREGLNEQFF